A single sample is the source of the 8 T cell receptor beta chains below, sequenced in a study of response to subunit inactivated influenza vaccine (dated 2018 in TCRdb). Libraries were prepared through RT-PCR. TCRdb names Illumina HiSeq 2500 as the instrument used. TCRdb took the public reads, trimmed them with fastp at Q25, ran MiXCR for clone calling and kept in-frame beta chains. CDR3 protein sequences are deduplicated, and each keeps its most common genes and DNA. For this sample there are a few hundred thousand distinct CDR3 sequences; about 11% appear just once. Of the sample, around 10% falls within the top ten clones. These data also featured in a second study, about T cells expressing NK-cell markers. The other study reports the following: TCR beta cDNA libraries were prepared using 5'RACE template switching, which introduced a universal primer site and unique molecular identifiers.

The source was PBMCs from blood, collected on the day of vaccination. The source is a man aged 45-65 years who received an inactivated influenza vaccine. Donor details come from another sample of the same person, matched by shared clones.

CDR3 loop: CAISGTVLNTEAFF. CDR3 DNA sequence: TGTGCCATCAGTGGGACAGTTTTGAACACTGAAGCTTTCTTT. J is TRBJ1-1 and V is TRBV10-3, with a possible D match to TRBD1 (6 bases). Germline loops: CDR1 ENHRY, CDR2 SYGVKD. The length of the CDR3 is 14 residues. V was clipped by 4 bases and J by 0 bases, with 9 bases between them.

This clonotype was detected a few times. The rearrangement uses TRBV20-1 and TRBJ1-1; 7 positions agree with TRBD1. The CDR3 sequence is 14 residues long. Germline V lookup: CDR1 DFQATT, CDR2 SNEGSKA (reference sequence). The ends lost 8 bases at V and 6 bases at J; junction bases unmatched: 15. CDR3 protein: CSPDTGESSAEAFF. DNA for the CDR3: TGCAGTCCGGATACAGGGGAAAGTTCTGCTGAAGCTTTCTTT.

This clonotype was seen more than once but under ten times. The chain couples TRBV20-1 to TRBJ2-1, with no clear D. Germline V gene sequence: CDR1 DFQATT, CDR2 SNEGSKA (reference sequence). The CDR3 sequence is 14 residues long. V was cut by 3 bases and J by 0 bases, with 9 bases left in between. For the CDR3, the DNA is TGCAGTGCTAGTGGGGTCTACTCCTACAATGAGCAGTTCTTC. Its protein is CSASGVYSYNEQFF.

This clonotype was seen a few times. The chain is built from TRBV7-6 and TRBJ1-5; D unclear. V was clipped by 6 bases and J by 4 bases, with 10 bases between them. The CDR3 loop spans 13 amino acids. Per the germline V gene, CDR1 is SGHVS and CDR2 is FNYEAQ. The CDR3 nucleotides read TGTGCCAGCAGTCAAAATAGAAATCAGCCCCAGCATTTT. It encodes CASSQNRNQPQHF.

This clonotype has more than one count but fewer than ten. CDR3 region: CASKKDGTPANTGELFF. CDR3 DNA sequence: TGTGCCAGCAAGAAAGACGGGACCCCTGCGAACACCGGGGAGCTGTTTTTT. V usage is TRBV6-2 or TRBV6-3 and J usage is TRBJ2-2; tentatively, D is TRBD1 or TRBD2 (5 bases each). The CDR3 sequence is 17 residues long. Trimming stripped 7 bases from V and 0 bases from J, with 18 bases between. Germline CDR1 is MNHEY and CDR2 is SVGEGT.

The V and J genes are TRBV29-1 and TRBJ2-3; D is undetermined. The germline V and J ends were trimmed by 2 bases and 0 bases, with 12 bases remaining between them. The germline gives CDR1 SQVTM, CDR2 ANQGSEA. This CDR3 contains 15 residues. The DNA of the CDR3 is TGCAGCGTTGAATGGAGACAACCAAGCACAGATACGCAGTATTTT. Its translation is CSVEWRQPSTDTQYF.

This clonotype was counted only a few times. J is TRBJ2-2 and V is TRBV10-3; D might be TRBD2 (5 bases). CDR1 and CDR2 (germline): ENHRY, SYGVKD. V was cut by 0 bases and J by 6 bases, with 8 bases left in between. This CDR3 spans 14 amino acids. This chain's CDR3 is CAISESTGAGELFF. The CDR3 DNA sequence: TGTGCCATCAGTGAGTCGACCGGGGCCGGGGAGCTGTTTTTT.

The rearrangement joins TRBV2 to TRBJ2-7; 8 positions match TRBD1. Germline CDR1 reads SNHLY; CDR2 reads FYNNEI. The CDR3 sequence is 15 residues long. Unmatched junction bases numbered 5, after V lost 2 bases and J lost 2 bases. The CDR3 DNA follows: TGTGCCAGCAGTGAAAAACAGGGGGGCCCCTACGAGCAGTACTTC. Protein product: CASSEKQGGPYEQYF.